These 2 T cell receptor beta chains were all obtained from the same sample, sequenced in a study of T cell responses to AZD1222 COVID-19 vaccine. The protocol was immunoSEQ multiplex PCR, while the TCRdb copy is restricted to in-frame clones and leaves out a portion. Here the sample spans 30,000 to 40,000 clones, around 78% being singletons. The sample was peripheral blood, taken 28 days after the second AZD1222 dose. These receptors were taken from an adult who received the AZD1222 COVID-19 vaccine.

The gene calls are TRBV7-9 and TRBJ1-2; D uncertain. Germline CDR1 is SEHNR and CDR2 is FQNEAQ (reference sequence). CDR3 size: 16 residues. Trimming took 1 base from V and 4 from J, leaving 16 bases between them. The CDR3 here is CASSLVRVEVAYGYTF. The DNA of the CDR3 is TGTGCCAGCAGCTTAGTTCGGGTAGAAGTAGCCTATGGCTACACCTTC.

The chain has TRBV2 and TRBJ1-6, with a weak D call TRBD1 (6 bases). This CDR3 is 13 amino acids long. Germline values: CDR1 SNHLY, CDR2 FYNNEI. V shed 10 bases and J shed 9 bases, with 16 bases lying between them. The CDR3 sequence: CATLTGQLSPLHF. The CDR3 nucleotides are TGTGCCACCCTAACCGGACAGCTTTCACCCCTCCACTTT.